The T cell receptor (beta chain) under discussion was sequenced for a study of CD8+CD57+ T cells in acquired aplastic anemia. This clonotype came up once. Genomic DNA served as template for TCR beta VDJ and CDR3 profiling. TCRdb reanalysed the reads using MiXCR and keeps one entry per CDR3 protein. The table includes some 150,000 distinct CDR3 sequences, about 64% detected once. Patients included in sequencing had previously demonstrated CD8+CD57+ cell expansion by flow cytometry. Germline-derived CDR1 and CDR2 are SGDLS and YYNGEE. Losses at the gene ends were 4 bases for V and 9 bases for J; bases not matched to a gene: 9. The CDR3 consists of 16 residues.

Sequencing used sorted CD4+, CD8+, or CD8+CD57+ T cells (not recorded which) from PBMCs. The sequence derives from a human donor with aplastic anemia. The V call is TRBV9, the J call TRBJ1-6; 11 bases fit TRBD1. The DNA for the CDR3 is TGTGCCAGCAGCTCCGGGACAGGGGGAGTTTTTTCACCCCTCCACTTT. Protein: CASSSGTGGVFSPLHF.